The 16 T cell receptor beta chains in this list originate from one sample, sequenced in a study of glioma-infiltrating T cells after dendritic cell vaccination. The repertoire was sequenced with immunoSEQ multiplex PCR; TCRdb's copy has only in-frame clones and lacks some. The table includes about 92,000 clones, 86% detected once. The material was blood, obtained before dendritic cell vaccination. These receptors were obtained from a human donor with glioblastoma.

This rearrangement joins TRBV11-3 to TRBJ2-7, with D perhaps matching TRBD1 (7 bases). The germline CDR1 and CDR2 sequences are SGHNT and YENEEA. The CDR3 loop spans 14 amino acids. Trimming pared 1 base from V and 3 bases from J, leaving 10 bases between. This CDR3 is CASSLGGDSYEQYF. The CDR3 bases are TGTGCCAGCAGCTTAGGGGGGGACAGCTACGAGCAGTACTTC.

The chain is built from TRBV7-9 and TRBJ1-3; D gene unclear. V lost 4 bases and J 8 bases, leaving 9 bases between the germline ends. CDR1 and CDR2 from the germline V gene are SEHNR and FQNEAQ (reference sequence). The CDR3 has 12 amino acids. CDR3 in amino acids: CASSSAADTIYF. In DNA, the CDR3 is TGTGCCAGCAGCTCGGCAGCGGACACCATATATTTT.

This clone has a single count. The chain joins TRBV19 to TRBJ1-1; D might be TRBD1 (5 bases). CDR1 and CDR2 from the germline V gene are LNHDA and SQIVND (reference sequence). With 5 bases removed from V and 4 bases from J, the gap between germline ends came to 11 bases. The length of the CDR3 is 13 residues. CDR3 nucleotide sequence: TGTGCCAGTAGTCCAGGGATCAGCACTGAAGCTTTCTTT. Translating it yields CASSPGISTEAFF.

J is TRBJ2-3 and V is TRBV7-3; possibly TRBD2 for D (5 bases). With 6 bases removed from V and 1 base from J, the gap between germline ends came to 8 bases. Germline CDR1 is SGHTA and CDR2 is FQGTGA. This CDR3 is built from 13 residues. The CDR3 region has the DNA TGTGCCAGCAGGGCGAGGGGCACAGATACGCAGTATTTT. Protein sequence: CASRARGTDTQYF.

The gene calls are TRBV7-9 and TRBJ2-7, with 8 bases lining up with TRBD2. The ends lost 8 bases at V and 3 bases at J; junction bases unmatched: 6. The CDR3 has 13 residues. Germline V gene sequence: CDR1 SEHNR, CDR2 FQNEAQ (reference sequence). The CDR3 reads CASVAGGNYEQYF. CDR3 in DNA: TGTGCCAGCGTGGCGGGAGGAAACTACGAGCAGTACTTC.

This chain connects TRBV9 to TRBJ1-2; the D is unclear. CDR1 SGDLS and CDR2 YYNGEE come from the germline V gene. CDR3 size: 11 residues. V was pared by 0 bases and J by 7 bases, with 4 bases between. The CDR3: CASSVGSGYTF. The CDR3 nucleotides are TGTGCCAGCAGCGTAGGCAGTGGCTACACCTTC.

The V call is TRBV21-1, the J call TRBJ2-7; the D call in the table, TRBD1, was not verified against the DNA. TRBV21-1 is flagged as a pseudogene. The CDR3 contains 15 residues. CDR3 residues: CASSKYRQASHEQYF. CDR3 nucleotide sequence: TGTGCCAGCAGCAAATATCGTCAGGCTTCCCACGAGCAGTACTTC.

The V and J genes are TRBV18 and TRBJ1-3; the D is unclear. CDR1 KGHSH and CDR2 LQKENI come from the germline V gene. Trimming pared 3 bases from V and 0 bases from J, leaving 9 bases between. The length of the CDR3 is 15 residues. Here the CDR3 DNA reads TGTGCCAGCTCACCTCGCGGAGACTCTGGAAACACCATATATTTT. As protein: CASSPRGDSGNTIYF.

The chain uses TRBV13 and TRBJ2-1; possibly TRBD1 for D (5 bases). Trimming pared 0 bases from V and 12 bases from J, leaving 12 bases between. Germline assignment: CDR1 PRHDT and CDR2 FYEKMQ (reference sequence). This CDR3 comprises 13 residues. CDR3 amino acids: CASSLGDTPWQFF. DNA of the CDR3: TGTGCCAGCAGCTTAGGGGACACTCCTTGGCAGTTCTTC. Variable domain in full (rest from reference TRBV13 and TRBJ2-1): AAGVIQSPRHLIKEKRETATLKCYPIPRHDTVYWYQQGPGQDPQFLISFYEKMQSDKGSIPDRFSAQQFSDYHSELNMSSLELGDSALYFCASSLGDTPWQFFGPGTRLTVL.

The CDR3, as DNA: TGTGCCAGCTCACCGTTCAGGGAAAGCAATCAGCCCCAGCATTTT. Its translation: CASSPFRESNQPQHF. This chain links TRBV18 with TRBJ1-5, with D possibly TRBD1 on 5 matching bases. Germline-derived CDR1 and CDR2 are KGHSH and LQKENI. This CDR3 is built from 15 residues. Trimming took off 3 bases at V and 1 base at J, with 10 bases between the two ends.

This chain joins TRBV25-1 and TRBJ1-2; TRBD1 is a possible D gene (6 bases). The CDR3 spans 13 residues. Per the germline V gene, CDR1 is MGHDK and CDR2 is SYGVNS. The V gene lost 6 bases and the J gene lost 2 bases, with 10 bases spanning the gap. The CDR3 DNA sequence: TGTGCCAGCAGACTAGGACAGAACTATGGCTACACCTTC. Translation: CASRLGQNYGYTF.

The chain carries TRBV9 and TRBJ1-3; TRBD1 is a possible D gene (6 bases). Germline V lookup: CDR1 SGDLS, CDR2 YYNGEE. The V and J ends lost 1 base and 0 bases respectively, with 17 bases between them. This CDR3 is 18 amino acids long. The CDR3 DNA reads TGTGCCAGCAGCGTAACGCCAACAGGGAGCTCCTCTGGAAACACCATATATTTT. It yields the protein CASSVTPTGSSSGNTIYF.

The rearrangement joins TRBV27 to TRBJ1-2; possibly TRBD1 for D (5 bases). This CDR3 comprises 15 residues. Trimming removed 5 bases from V and 5 bases from J, with 18 bases in between. Germline CDR1 reads MNHEY; CDR2 reads SMNVEV (reference sequence). DNA of the CDR3: TGTGCCAGCAGTGCAAACCCCGGGGGGATATATGGCTACACCTTC. Translation: CASSANPGGIYGYTF.

J is TRBJ1-2 and V is TRBV15; weak D call: TRBD1 (6 bases). V lost 6 bases to trimming and J lost 0 bases, with 14 bases between them. CDR3 length: 15 residues. Germline CDR1 and CDR2: LNHNV and YYDKDF (reference sequence). CDR3 protein: CATSFDRTTNYGYTF. The CDR3 bases are TGTGCCACCAGTTTCGACAGGACAACTAACTATGGCTACACCTTC. The full variable domain, its missing parts supplied by reference TRBV15 and TRBJ1-2, is DAMVIQNPRYQVTQFGKPVTLSCSQTLNHNVMYWYQQKSSQAPKLLFHYYDKDFNNEADTPDNFQSRRPNTSFCFLDIRSPGLGDTAMYLCATSFDRTTNYGYTFGSGTRLTVV.

The genes are TRBV6-5 and TRBJ1-2; no clear D gene. The germline gives CDR1 MNHEY, CDR2 SVGAGI. The CDR3 loop spans 13 amino acids. V was shortened by 2 bases and J by 6 bases, with 10 bases between the two germline ends. CDR3 in amino acids: CASSYEGADGYTF. CDR3 DNA sequence: TGTGCCAGCAGTTACGAGGGTGCGGATGGCTACACCTTC.

This rearrangement joins TRBV13 to TRBJ2-7, with D perhaps TRBD1 (7 bases). V lost 6 bases and J 3 bases, leaving 18 bases between the germline ends. The CDR3 extends over 15 amino acids. Germline V gene data show CDR1 as PRHDT and CDR2 as FYEKMQ (reference sequence). For the CDR3, the DNA is TGTGCCAGCAGTAAGGAGGGGGACAGAATCTACGAGCAGTACTTC. Protein sequence: CASSKEGDRIYEQYF.